These T cell receptor beta chains were read from a single sample in a study of CD8 T cells in ankylosing spondylitis. TCRdb ran MiXCR on the 5' RACE reads and lists one entry per CDR3 protein. The top ten clones hold approximately 15% of a sample with roughly 190,000 distinct CDR3 sequences, 9.5% to 15% of them seen once. Sequences were obtained from blood, either unsorted or a sorted T cell fraction (not recorded which). The receptors were sampled from a male donor with ankylosing spondylitis or in good health (not recorded which). Each CDR3 is given with its conserved first and last residue. Fields, in order: D gene, V gene, J gene, clone size, CDR3 protein, CDR3 DNA. D genes are given only for firm matches. Clone size appears in some rows only: once, few, many, or a class for an expanded clone.

D: TRBD2
V: TRBV4-1
J: TRBJ2-1
size: few
CDR3: CASSQGVTGGSYNEQFF
DNA: TGCGCCAGCAGCCAAGGGGTAACGGGAGGGTCCTACAATGAGCAGTTCTTC

D: NA
V: TRBV6-1
J: TRBJ1-1
size: many
CDR3: CASRYHTEAFF
DNA: TGTGCCAGCCGTTACCACACTGAAGCTTTCTTT

D: NA
V: TRBV5-1
J: TRBJ1-1
size: NA
CDR3: CASSLAIGGYTEAFF
DNA: TGCGCCAGCAGCTTGGCAATCGGAGGATACACTGAAGCTTTCTTT

D: NA
V: TRBV20-1
J: TRBJ2-7
size: few
CDR3: CSASLVGGTYEQYF
DNA: TGCAGTGCTTCCCTGGTGGGCGGAACCTACGAGCAGTACTTC

D: NA
V: TRBV5-1
J: TRBJ1-1
size: many
CDR3: CASSLGEPMNTEAFF
DNA: TGCGCCAGCAGCTTGGGAGAGCCCATGAACACTGAAGCTTTCTTT

D: NA
V: TRBV6-5
J: TRBJ2-7
size: few
CDR3: CASSNGPSYEQYF
DNA: TGTGCCAGCAGTAACGGGCCTTCCTACGAGCAGTACTTC

D: TRBD2
V: TRBV6-5
J: TRBJ2-1
size: NA
CDR3: CASSYRTSGGPNEQFF
DNA: TGTGCCAGCAGTTACCGGACTAGCGGGGGGCCCAATGAGCAGTTCTTC

D: NA
V: TRBV6-5
J: TRBJ1-4
size: NA
CDR3: CASSYGRSNEKLFF
DNA: TGTGCCAGCAGTTACGGGCGGTCTAATGAAAAACTGTTTTTT

D: NA
V: TRBV6-5
J: TRBJ2-7
size: few
CDR3: CASSYSPTPDEQYF
DNA: TGTGCCAGCAGTTACTCGCCCACGCCGGACGAGCAGTACTTC

D: TRBD2
V: TRBV4-1
J: TRBJ2-1
size: NA
CDR3: CASRTLAEDYNEQFF
DNA: TGCGCCAGCAGGACCCTAGCGGAGGACTACAATGAGCAGTTCTTC

D: NA
V: TRBV11-2
J: TRBJ2-3
size: few
CDR3: CASSLTVSSTDTQYF
DNA: TGTGCCAGCAGCTTGACAGTATCTAGCACAGATACGCAGTATTTT

D: TRBD2
V: TRBV4-2
J: TRBJ2-1
size: few
CDR3: CASSQESAGGAGNEQFF
DNA: TGTGCCAGCAGCCAAGAATCCGCGGGGGGGGCTGGTAATGAGCAGTTCTTC

D: NA
V: TRBV5-1
J: TRBJ2-5
size: NA
CDR3: CASSPGTNAGETQYF
DNA: TGCGCCAGCAGCCCTGGGACCAATGCGGGGGAGACCCAGTACTTC

D: TRBD1
V: TRBV11-3
J: TRBJ2-7
size: NA
CDR3: CASSSRDRGREQYF
DNA: TGTGCCAGCAGCTCGCGGGACAGGGGTCGCGAGCAGTACTTC

D: NA
V: TRBV7-9
J: TRBJ2-3
size: many
CDR3: CASSLDGRAQYF
DNA: TGTGCCAGCAGCCTCGACGGCCGGGCGCAGTATTTT

D: NA
V: TRBV12-3/TRBV12-4
J: TRBJ1-1
size: NA
CDR3: CASSFSAEAFF
DNA: TGTGCCAGCAGTTTCTCCGCTGAAGCTTTCTTT

D: TRBD2
V: TRBV25-1
J: TRBJ2-1
size: few
CDR3: CASTPGLAGDEQFF
DNA: TGTGCCAGCACACCGGGACTAGCGGGGGATGAGCAGTTCTTC

D: NA
V: TRBV12-3/TRBV12-4
J: TRBJ1-5
size: many
CDR3: CASSFGGGGEAQHF
DNA: TGTGCCAGCAGTTTTGGAGGGGGGGGGGAGGCCCAGCATTTT

D: NA
V: TRBV11-3
J: TRBJ1-1
size: few
CDR3: CASSLWVDNTEAFF
DNA: TGTGCCAGCAGCTTATGGGTGGATAACACTGAAGCTTTCTTT

D: TRBD2
V: TRBV20-1
J: TRBJ2-7
size: NA
CDR3: CSATAGAGDEQYF
DNA: TGCAGTGCTACAGCGGGGGCCGGGGACGAGCAGTACTTC

D: TRBD1
V: TRBV5-1
J: TRBJ1-1
size: many
CDR3: CASTSGTGSGRNTEAFF
DNA: TGCGCCAGCACCTCCGGGACAGGGTCCGGGCGGAACACTGAAGCTTTCTTT

D: NA
V: TRBV27
J: TRBJ2-7
size: many
CDR3: CASSPGTQYEQYF
DNA: TGTGCCAGCAGTCCCGGGACCCAGTACGAGCAGTACTTC

D: TRBD2
V: TRBV7-9
J: TRBJ2-5
size: NA
CDR3: CASSRAGAQETQYF
DNA: TGTGCCAGCAGCAGAGCGGGGGCCCAAGAGACCCAGTACTTC

D: NA
V: TRBV5-1
J: TRBJ2-7
size: NA
CDR3: CASNFFPSGEGAFAYEQYF
DNA: TGCGCCAGCAACTTTTTTCCGTCGGGGGAAGGTGCCTTTGCCTACGAGCAGTACTTC

D: NA
V: TRBV29-1
J: TRBJ2-1
size: many
CDR3: CSVENRDDSYNEQFF
DNA: TGCAGCGTTGAAAACCGGGACGACTCCTACAATGAGCAGTTCTTC

D: NA
V: TRBV4-2
J: TRBJ1-1
size: few
CDR3: CASSQEMWDTLRAFF
DNA: TGTGCCAGCAGCCAAGAGATGTGGGACACCTTGCGGGCTTTCTTT